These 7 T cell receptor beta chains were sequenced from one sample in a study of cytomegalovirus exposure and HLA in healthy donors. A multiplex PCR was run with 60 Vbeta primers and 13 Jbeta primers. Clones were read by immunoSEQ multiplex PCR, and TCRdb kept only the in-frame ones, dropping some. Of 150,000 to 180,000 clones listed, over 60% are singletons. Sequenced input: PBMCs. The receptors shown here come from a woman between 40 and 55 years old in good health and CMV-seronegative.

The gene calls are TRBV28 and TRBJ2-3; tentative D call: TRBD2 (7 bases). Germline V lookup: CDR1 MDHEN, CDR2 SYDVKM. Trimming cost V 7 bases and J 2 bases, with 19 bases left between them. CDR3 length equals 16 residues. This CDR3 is CASISLWRGPTDTQYF. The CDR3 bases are TGTGCCAGCATCTCGTTGTGGCGGGGGCCCACAGATACGCAGTATTTT. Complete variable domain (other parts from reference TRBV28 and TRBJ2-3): DVKVTQSSRYLVKRTGEKVFLECVQDMDHENMFWYRQDPGLGLRLIYFSYDVKMKEKGDIPEGYSVSREKKERFSLILESASTNQTSMYLCASISLWRGPTDTQYFGPGTRLTVL.

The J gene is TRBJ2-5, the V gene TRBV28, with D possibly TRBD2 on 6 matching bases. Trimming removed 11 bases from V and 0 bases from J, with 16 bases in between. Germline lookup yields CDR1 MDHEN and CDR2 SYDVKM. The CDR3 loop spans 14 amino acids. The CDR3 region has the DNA TGTGCCGCAGACGGCGGGGCGTACCAAGAGACCCAGTACTTC. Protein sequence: CAADGGAYQETQYF. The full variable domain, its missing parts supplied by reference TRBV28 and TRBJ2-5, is DVKVTQSSRYLVKRTGEKVFLECVQDMDHENMFWYRQDPGLGLRLIYFSYDVKMKEKGDIPEGYSVSREKKERFSLILESASTNQTSMYLCAADGGAYQETQYFGPGTRLLVL.

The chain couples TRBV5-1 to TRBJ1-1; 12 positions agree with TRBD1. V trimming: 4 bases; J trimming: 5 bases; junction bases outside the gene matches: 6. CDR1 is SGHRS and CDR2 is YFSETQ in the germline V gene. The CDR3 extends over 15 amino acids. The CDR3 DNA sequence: TGCGCCAGCAGCGTGGGACAGGGGGCGCGGACTGAAGCTTTCTTT. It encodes CASSVGQGARTEAFF.

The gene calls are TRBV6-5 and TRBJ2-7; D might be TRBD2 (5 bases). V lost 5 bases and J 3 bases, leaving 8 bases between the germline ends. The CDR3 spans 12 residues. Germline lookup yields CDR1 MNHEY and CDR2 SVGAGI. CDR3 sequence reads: CASSPRGYEQYF. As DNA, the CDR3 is TGTGCCAGCAGTCCCCGGGGCTACGAGCAGTACTTC.

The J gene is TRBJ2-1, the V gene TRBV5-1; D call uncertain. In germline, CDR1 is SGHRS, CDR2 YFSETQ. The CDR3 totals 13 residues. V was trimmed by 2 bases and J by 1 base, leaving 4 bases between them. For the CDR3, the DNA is TGCGCCAGCAGCTTCGAGTCCTACAATGAGCAGTTCTTC. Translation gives CASSFESYNEQFF.

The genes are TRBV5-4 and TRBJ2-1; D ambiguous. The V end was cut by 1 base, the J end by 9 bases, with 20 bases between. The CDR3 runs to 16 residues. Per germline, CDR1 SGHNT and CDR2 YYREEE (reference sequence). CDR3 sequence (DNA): TGTGCCAGCAGCTTGCCGAGTCCTATCCTCTATGGTGAGCAGTTCTTC. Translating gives CASSLPSPILYGEQFF. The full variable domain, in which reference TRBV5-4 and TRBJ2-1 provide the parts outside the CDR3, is ETGVTQSPTHLIKTRGQQVTLRCSSQSGHNTVSWYQQALGQGPQFIFQYYREEENGRGNFPPRFSGLQFPNYSSELNVNALELDDSALYLCASSLPSPILYGEQFFGPGTRLTVL.

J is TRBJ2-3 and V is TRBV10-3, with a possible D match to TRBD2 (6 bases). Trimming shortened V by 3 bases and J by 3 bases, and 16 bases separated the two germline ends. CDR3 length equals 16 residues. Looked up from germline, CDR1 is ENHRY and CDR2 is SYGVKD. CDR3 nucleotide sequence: TGTGCCATCAGTGATTCCGTAGGGAGCGGGACAGATACGCAGTATTTT. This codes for CAISDSVGSGTDTQYF.